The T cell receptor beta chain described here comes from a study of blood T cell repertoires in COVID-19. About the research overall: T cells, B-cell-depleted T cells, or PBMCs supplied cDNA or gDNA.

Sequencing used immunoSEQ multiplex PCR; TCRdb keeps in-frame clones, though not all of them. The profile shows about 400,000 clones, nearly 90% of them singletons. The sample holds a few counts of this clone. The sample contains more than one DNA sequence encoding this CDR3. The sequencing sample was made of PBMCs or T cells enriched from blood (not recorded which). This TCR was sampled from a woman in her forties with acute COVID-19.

CDR3 region: CASSYRGRDTEAFF. The CDR3 DNA is TGTGCCAGCAGTTACAGGGGGCGCGACACTGAAGCTTTCTTT. This sequence joins TRBV2 and TRBJ1-1; 9 bases match TRBD1. The CDR3 is 14 amino acids. Trimming took 5 bases from V and 3 from J; bases not matched to a gene: 4. Germline loops: CDR1 SNHLY, CDR2 FYNNEI.